The entry that follows covers one T cell receptor beta chain sequence. Produced via immunoSEQ multiplex PCR; TCRdb's table is partial and in-frame only. Among 85,000 to 95,000 clones listed, roughly 89% were seen once. Trimming took 5 bases from V and 5 from J, leaving 11 bases between them. CDR1 is SGHVS, CDR2 FNYEAQ, per germline. The CDR3 extends over 13 amino acids. This entry comes from a study of T cell changes during pregnancy in multiple sclerosis. The rearrangement joins TRBV7-6 to TRBJ2-3; TRBD2 is a possible D gene (5 bases). Sequenced material: peripheral blood, taken after pregnancy. The sequence was collected from a female donor in good health, enrolled as a control in a pregnancy study. CDR3 sequence: CASSPLGQDTQYF. The CDR3 nucleotides are TGTGCCAGCAGCCCACTAGGTCAAGATACGCAGTATTTT.